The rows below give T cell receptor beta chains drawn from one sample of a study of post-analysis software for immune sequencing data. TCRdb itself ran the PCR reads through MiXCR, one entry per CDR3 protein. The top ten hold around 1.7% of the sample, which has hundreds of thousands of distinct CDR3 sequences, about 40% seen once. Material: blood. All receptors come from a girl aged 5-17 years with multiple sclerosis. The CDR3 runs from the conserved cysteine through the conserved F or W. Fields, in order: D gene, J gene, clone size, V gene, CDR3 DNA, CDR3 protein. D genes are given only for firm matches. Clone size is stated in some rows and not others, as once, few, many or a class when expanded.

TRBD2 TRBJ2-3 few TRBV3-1 TGTGCCAGCAGTCTAGCGGGGGGAGTCACAGATACGCAGTATTTT CASSLAGGVTDTQYF
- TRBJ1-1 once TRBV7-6 TGTGCCAGCGGTTCAATGGGAGGGGAAGCTTTCTTT CASGSMGGEAFF
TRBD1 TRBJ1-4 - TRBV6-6 TGTGCCAGCAGTTTCCCGGACAGGCTCCCAACTAATGAAAAACTGTTTTTT CASSFPDRLPTNEKLFF
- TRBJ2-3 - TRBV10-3 TGTGCCATCAGTGAGGCGGGGGCTACGCAGTATTTT CAISEAGATQYF
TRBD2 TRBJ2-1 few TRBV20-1 TGCAGTGCTAGGATTACTACTAGCGGGAGCGACAATGAGCAGTTCTTC CSARITTSGSDNEQFF
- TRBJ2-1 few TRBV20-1 TGCAGTGCTAGAGAGCTGGGGCGGAGCAATGAGCAGTTCTTC CSARELGRSNEQFF
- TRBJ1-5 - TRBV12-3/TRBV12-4 TGTGCCAGCAGTTCCACAAATCAGCCCCAGCATTTT CASSSTNQPQHF
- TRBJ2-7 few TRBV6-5 TGTGCCAGCAGTTACTCTAGTTATGGTCAAAACTACGAGCAGTACTTC CASSYSSYGQNYEQYF
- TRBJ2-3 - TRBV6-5 TGTGCCAGCAGTTCCCTCGGAGATAGCACAGATACGCAGTATTTT CASSSLGDSTDTQYF
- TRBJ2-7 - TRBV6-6 TGTGCCAGCAGTTTGGACAGCAGCTCCTACGAGCAGTACTTC CASSLDSSSYEQYF
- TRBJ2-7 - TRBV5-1 TGCGCCAGCAGCTTGTACGGAGCCTACGAGCAGTACTTC CASSLYGAYEQYF
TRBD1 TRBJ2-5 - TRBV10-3 TGTGCCATCAGTGAGCAGACAGGGGGCGGGAAGACCCAGTACTTC CAISEQTGGGKTQYF
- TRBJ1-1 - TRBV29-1 TGCAGCGTTGCCGAGATTCAGGGGAACACTGAAGCTTTCTTT CSVAEIQGNTEAFF
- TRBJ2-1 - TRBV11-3 TGTGCCAGCAGCTTAGGGAGACTTGAGCAGTTCTTC CASSLGRLEQFF
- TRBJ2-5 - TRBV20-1 TGCAGTGCTAGAGTCTGGGCAGCCCAAGAGACCCAGTACTTC CSARVWAAQETQYF
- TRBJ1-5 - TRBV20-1 TGCAGTGCTAGAGATAAAGGGGAGGACAATCAGCCCCAGCATTTT CSARDKGEDNQPQHF
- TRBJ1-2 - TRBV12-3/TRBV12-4 TGTGCCAGCAGTACCCGGGCAGAAAATCCTCGTGGCTACACCTTC CASSTRAENPRGYTF
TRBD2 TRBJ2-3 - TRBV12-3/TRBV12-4 TGTGCCAGCAGCACCACTAGCGCAGATACGCAGTATTTT CASSTTSADTQYF
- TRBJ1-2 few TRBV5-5 TGTGCCAGCAGCTTGGGGGGGCAGGGTCCCTACTATGGCTACACCTTC CASSLGGQGPYYGYTF
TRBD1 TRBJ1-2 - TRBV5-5 TGTGCCAGCAGCATCGACAGGGGGCTTGCCTACACCTTC CASSIDRGLAYTF
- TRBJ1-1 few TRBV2 TGTGCCGGCAGGGGCCCGAACACTGAAGCTTTCTTT CAGRGPNTEAFF
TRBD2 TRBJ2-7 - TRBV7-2 TGTGCCAGCAGCTCGAGCGGGGGGCTACTGGTGGAGCAGTACTTC CASSSSGGLLVEQYF
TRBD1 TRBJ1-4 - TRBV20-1 TGCAGTGCTAGAGAGCGGACAGGGTTCAGAGAAAAACTGTTTTTT CSARERTGFREKLFF
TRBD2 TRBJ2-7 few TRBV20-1 TGCAGTGCTACGGGGGCGACTAGCGGGAGGGCCGCCGAGCAGTACTTC CSATGATSGRAAEQYF
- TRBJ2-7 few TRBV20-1 TGCAGTGCTAGAGATCCTAGAGGGCCCTACGAGCAGTACTTC CSARDPRGPYEQYF
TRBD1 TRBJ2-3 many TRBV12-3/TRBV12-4 TGTGCCAGCAGTTTAGGGGTCGGGACAGGGGACACAGATACGCAGTATTTT CASSLGVGTGDTDTQYF
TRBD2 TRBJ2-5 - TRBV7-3 TGTGCCAGCAGCTTAGGCACTAGCGGGGGCCGCGGCCAAGAGACCCAGTACTTC CASSLGTSGGRGQETQYF
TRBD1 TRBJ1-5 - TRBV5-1 TGCGCCAGCAGCGCCGGGACAGGCACGGATCAGCCCCAGCATTTT CASSAGTGTDQPQHF
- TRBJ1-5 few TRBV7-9 TGTGCCAGCGAAGGAGGACAGACTCGAGGGAATAGCAATCAGCCCCAGCATTTT CASEGGQTRGNSNQPQHF
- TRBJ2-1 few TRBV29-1 TGCAGCGTTGAGAGAGGGGGGACACAGTACAATGAGCAGTTCTTC CSVERGGTQYNEQFF
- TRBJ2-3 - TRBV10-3 TGTGCCATCAGAGAGGGGGACCGATCAGGTCCAGATACGCAGTATTTT CAIREGDRSGPDTQYF
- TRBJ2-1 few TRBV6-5 TGTGCCAGCAGTTACATCCGGGACTCTATTGAGCAGTTCTTC CASSYIRDSIEQFF
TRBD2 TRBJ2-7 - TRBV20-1 TGCAGTGCTAGAAGTACCAGCGGGAGAGGAACCGAGCAGTACTTC CSARSTSGRGTEQYF
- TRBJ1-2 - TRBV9 TGTGCCAGCAGCGCCGGGGCAGGGGAGTTCTTGGAAGGCTACACCTTC CASSAGAGEFLEGYTF
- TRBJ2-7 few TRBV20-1 TGCAGTGCTAGTGCGGCTAGCGCGATTGACTTTTCCTACGAGCAGTACTTC CSASAASAIDFSYEQYF
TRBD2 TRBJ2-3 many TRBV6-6 TGTGCCAGCGGGACTAGCGGAGCAGATACGCAGTATTTT CASGTSGADTQYF
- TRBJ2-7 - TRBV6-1 TGTGCCAGCATGGACAGCAGATCCTACGAGCAGTACTTC CASMDSRSYEQYF
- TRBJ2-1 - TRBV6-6 TGTGCCAGCAGTTCCCAAGAGGGTGAGCAGTTCTTC CASSSQEGEQFF
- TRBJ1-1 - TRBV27 TGTGCCAGCAGTTTATCGGGCAGTCACATGAACACTGAAGCTTTCTTT CASSLSGSHMNTEAFF
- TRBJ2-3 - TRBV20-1 TGCAGTGCTAGAGCGAACGGGGACACCTACTACACAGATACGCAGTATTTT CSARANGDTYYTDTQYF
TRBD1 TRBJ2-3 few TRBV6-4 TGTGCCAGCAGTGACGGGACAGCTGGGTCAGATACGCAGTATTTT CASSDGTAGSDTQYF
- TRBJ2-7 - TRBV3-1 TGTGCCAGCAGCCAAGAAGGCGGGACCAACGAGCAGTACTTC CASSQEGGTNEQYF